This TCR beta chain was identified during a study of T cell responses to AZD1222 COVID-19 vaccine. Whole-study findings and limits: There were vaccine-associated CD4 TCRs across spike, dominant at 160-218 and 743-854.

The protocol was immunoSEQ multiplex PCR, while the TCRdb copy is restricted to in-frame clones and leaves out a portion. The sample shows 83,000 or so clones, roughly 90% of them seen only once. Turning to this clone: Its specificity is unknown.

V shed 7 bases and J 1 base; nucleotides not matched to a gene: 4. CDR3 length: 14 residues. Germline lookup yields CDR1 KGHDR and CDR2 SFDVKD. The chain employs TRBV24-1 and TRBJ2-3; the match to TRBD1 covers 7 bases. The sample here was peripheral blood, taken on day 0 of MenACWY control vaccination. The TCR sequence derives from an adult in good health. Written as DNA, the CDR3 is TGTGCCACCAGCGGGACAGATCGCACAGATACGCAGTATTTT. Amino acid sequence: CATSGTDRTDTQYF.